The present entry profiles one T cell receptor beta chain with its context. Its antigen is not known. TCRdb passed the reads through MiXCR, listing each CDR3 protein once. The data hold just under 500,000 distinct CDR3 sequences, with 30% to 35% observed a single time. This sample stems from a study of T cell repertoires in cytomegalovirus infection. Across the whole study: Public TCR beta signatures were indicative of both CMV infection and a matching HLA type.

Whole-study findings and limits: Ex vivo, HLA-C-restricted CMV-specific TCR beta clonotypes prevailed over the rest of the response.

There are 13 residues in the CDR3. Trimming took off 7 bases at V and 1 base at J, with 10 bases between the two ends. CDR1 is LNHDA, CDR2 SQIVND, per germline (reference sequence). The clonotype was recovered from a human donor in good health (CMV status not recorded). Some clones in this sample may be carry-over from other donors' samples. The sample here was cultured PBMCs, taken from culture after CMV antigen stimulation. The chain links TRBV19 to TRBJ1-1; possible D gene TRBD1, 6 bases. In nucleotides, the CDR3 is TGTGCCAGTATCGTACAGGGGAACACTGAAGCTTTCTTT. Translated, it gives CASIVQGNTEAFF. The full variable domain, with the rest looked up from reference TRBV19 and TRBJ1-1, is DGGITQSPKYLFRKEGQNVTLSCEQNLNHDAMYWYRQDPGQGLRLIYYSQIVNDFQKGDIAEGYSVSREKKESFPLTVTSAQKNPTAFYLCASIVQGNTEAFFGQGTRLTVV.